This entry lists 11 T cell receptor beta chains sequenced from one sample in a study of graft-versus-host responses after intestinal transplantation (dated by TCRdb to about 2021). What this sample's time point label stands for: cells obtained before transplantation from donor or recipient. The protocol used for the library was the immunoSEQ multiplex PCR assay. The table was pulled from immuneACCESS by TCRdb, which kept in-frame rearrangements only. Such tables lose some clones; where checked, under half of the loss comes from unresolved V genes, and the rest has no known cause. For this sample the table gives about 120,000 clones, of which about nine tenths were detected only once. The biggest ten clones account for about 0.18% of the sample. Their target antigens are unknown. The sequencing here drew on unstimulated CD4+ T cells sorted from spleen or lymph node cells, taken before intestinal transplant. The receptors shown here come from a human donor who received an intestinal transplant.

The genes are TRBV5-1 and TRBJ2-3, with TRBD1 matching 8 bases. CDR1 and CDR2 (germline): SGHRS, YFSETQ. The CDR3 is made up of 15 amino acids. The V gene end was trimmed by 6 bases and the J gene end by 2 bases; junction bases not matched to a gene: 8. This CDR3 reads CASTNQGQVTDTQYF. CDR3 DNA: TGCGCCAGCACGAACCAGGGACAGGTCACAGATACGCAGTATTTT.

This rearrangement joins TRBV10-3 to TRBJ2-1; 7 positions match TRBD1. CDR3 length equals 15 residues. The germline CDR1 and CDR2 sequences are ENHRY and SYGVKD. The ends lost 3 bases at V and 5 bases at J; junction bases unmatched: 7. The CDR3 sequence: CAISDYRGRNNEQFF. CDR3 bases: TGTGCCATCAGTGACTACAGGGGCAGGAACAATGAGCAGTTCTTC.

This sequence joins TRBV7-7 and TRBJ2-3, with D possibly matching TRBD2 (5 bases). The V gene lost 6 bases and the J gene lost 6 bases, with 19 bases spanning the gap. In germline, CDR1 is SSHAT, CDR2 FNYEAQ (reference sequence). This CDR3 has 15 residues. The CDR3 bases are TGTGCCAGCAGAGCATACCGGGGTCCTTCGGATACGCAGTATTTT. It is translated as CASRAYRGPSDTQYF.

Comments on this clone: The same CDR3 also results from other DNA sequences found in this sample. The rearrangement links TRBV2 to TRBJ1-6; D gene uncertain. The length of the CDR3 is 13 residues. The V gene's germline CDR1 is SNHLY and CDR2 FYNNEI. Trimming cost V 4 bases and J 6 bases, with 7 bases left between them. DNA of the CDR3: TGTGCCAGCAGTGGGCAGATTAATTCACCCCTCCACTTT. Its protein product is CASSGQINSPLHF.

The chain has TRBV5-1 and TRBJ2-3, with TRBD2 matching 12 bases. Germline lookup yields CDR1 SGHRS and CDR2 YFSETQ. The CDR3 contains 18 residues. The V and J ends lost 0 bases and 5 bases, in that order; junction bases with no gene match: 10. CDR3 sequence: CASSLEGTSGYMGDTQYF. The CDR3 region has the DNA TGCGCCAGCAGCTTGGAAGGGACTAGCGGGTACATGGGAGATACGCAGTATTTT.

The chain recombines TRBV4-2 with TRBJ2-3; the D gene is possibly TRBD2 (5 bases). Trimming removed 1 base from V and 0 bases from J, with 11 bases in between. There are 16 residues in the CDR3. The germline gives CDR1 LGHNA, CDR2 YNFKEQ. CDR3 in amino acids: CASSQVLAGSTDTQYF. In DNA form, the CDR3 reads TGTGCCAGCAGCCAAGTCCTCGCGGGCAGCACAGATACGCAGTATTTT.

CDR3 nucleotides: TGTGCCAGCAGCTTGAGCGGGGCCAAAGGAGATACGCAGTATTTT. Translation: CASSLSGAKGDTQYF. This sequence joins TRBV5-4 and TRBJ2-3, with TRBD2 identical over 7 bases. Per the germline V gene, CDR1 is SGHNT and CDR2 is YYREEE (reference sequence). The CDR3 consists of 15 residues. Trimming at V came to 1 base and at J to 5 bases, leaving 7 bases not matched to a gene.

V is TRBV10-3 and J is TRBJ1-4, with a possible D match to TRBD1 (5 bases). Germline loops: CDR1 ENHRY, CDR2 SYGVKD. Trimming stripped 0 bases from V and 4 bases from J, with 18 bases between. The CDR3 runs 18 residues. CDR3 loop: CAISESNFGGPYNEKLFF. CDR3 DNA sequence: TGTGCCATCAGTGAGTCGAACTTCGGGGGACCCTATAATGAAAAACTGTTTTTT.

This clone was recorded a few times. The J gene is TRBJ2-7, the V gene TRBV19; 7 bases line up with TRBD1. The germline gives CDR1 LNHDA, CDR2 SQIVND (reference sequence). The CDR3 extends over 13 amino acids. The V segment lost 5 bases and the J segment 2 bases; nucleotides outside the gene matches: 3. The CDR3 sequence is CASSHRGAYEQYF. The CDR3 DNA reads TGTGCCAGTAGTCACAGGGGCGCCTACGAGCAGTACTTC.

The chain recombines TRBV7-2 with TRBJ2-7; TRBD2 aligns across 10 bases. CDR1 is SGHTA and CDR2 is FQGNSA in the germline V gene. The CDR3 extends over 16 amino acids. Trimming at V came to 5 bases and at J to 2 bases, leaving 9 bases not matched to a gene. CDR3 coding DNA: TGTGCCAGCAGCAAGGGCTGGGGGACTAGCGCCTACGAGCAGTACTTC. This encodes CASSKGWGTSAYEQYF. The full variable domain, its missing parts supplied by reference TRBV7-2 and TRBJ2-7, is GAGVSQSPSNKVTEKGKDVELRCDPISGHTALYWYRQSLGQGLEFLIYFQGNSAPDKSGLPSDRFSAERTGGSVSTLTIQRTQQEDSAVYLCASSKGWGTSAYEQYFGPGTRLTVT.

J is TRBJ2-3 and V is TRBV5-1; 8 nucleotides agree with TRBD2. Germline V gene sequence: CDR1 SGHRS, CDR2 YFSETQ. V dropped 2 bases and J dropped 2; count of bases not matched to a gene: 4. The CDR3 extends over 15 amino acids. Here the CDR3 DNA reads TGCGCCAGCAGCTTCGGACTAGCCCTCACAGATACGCAGTATTTT. It codes for CASSFGLALTDTQYF.